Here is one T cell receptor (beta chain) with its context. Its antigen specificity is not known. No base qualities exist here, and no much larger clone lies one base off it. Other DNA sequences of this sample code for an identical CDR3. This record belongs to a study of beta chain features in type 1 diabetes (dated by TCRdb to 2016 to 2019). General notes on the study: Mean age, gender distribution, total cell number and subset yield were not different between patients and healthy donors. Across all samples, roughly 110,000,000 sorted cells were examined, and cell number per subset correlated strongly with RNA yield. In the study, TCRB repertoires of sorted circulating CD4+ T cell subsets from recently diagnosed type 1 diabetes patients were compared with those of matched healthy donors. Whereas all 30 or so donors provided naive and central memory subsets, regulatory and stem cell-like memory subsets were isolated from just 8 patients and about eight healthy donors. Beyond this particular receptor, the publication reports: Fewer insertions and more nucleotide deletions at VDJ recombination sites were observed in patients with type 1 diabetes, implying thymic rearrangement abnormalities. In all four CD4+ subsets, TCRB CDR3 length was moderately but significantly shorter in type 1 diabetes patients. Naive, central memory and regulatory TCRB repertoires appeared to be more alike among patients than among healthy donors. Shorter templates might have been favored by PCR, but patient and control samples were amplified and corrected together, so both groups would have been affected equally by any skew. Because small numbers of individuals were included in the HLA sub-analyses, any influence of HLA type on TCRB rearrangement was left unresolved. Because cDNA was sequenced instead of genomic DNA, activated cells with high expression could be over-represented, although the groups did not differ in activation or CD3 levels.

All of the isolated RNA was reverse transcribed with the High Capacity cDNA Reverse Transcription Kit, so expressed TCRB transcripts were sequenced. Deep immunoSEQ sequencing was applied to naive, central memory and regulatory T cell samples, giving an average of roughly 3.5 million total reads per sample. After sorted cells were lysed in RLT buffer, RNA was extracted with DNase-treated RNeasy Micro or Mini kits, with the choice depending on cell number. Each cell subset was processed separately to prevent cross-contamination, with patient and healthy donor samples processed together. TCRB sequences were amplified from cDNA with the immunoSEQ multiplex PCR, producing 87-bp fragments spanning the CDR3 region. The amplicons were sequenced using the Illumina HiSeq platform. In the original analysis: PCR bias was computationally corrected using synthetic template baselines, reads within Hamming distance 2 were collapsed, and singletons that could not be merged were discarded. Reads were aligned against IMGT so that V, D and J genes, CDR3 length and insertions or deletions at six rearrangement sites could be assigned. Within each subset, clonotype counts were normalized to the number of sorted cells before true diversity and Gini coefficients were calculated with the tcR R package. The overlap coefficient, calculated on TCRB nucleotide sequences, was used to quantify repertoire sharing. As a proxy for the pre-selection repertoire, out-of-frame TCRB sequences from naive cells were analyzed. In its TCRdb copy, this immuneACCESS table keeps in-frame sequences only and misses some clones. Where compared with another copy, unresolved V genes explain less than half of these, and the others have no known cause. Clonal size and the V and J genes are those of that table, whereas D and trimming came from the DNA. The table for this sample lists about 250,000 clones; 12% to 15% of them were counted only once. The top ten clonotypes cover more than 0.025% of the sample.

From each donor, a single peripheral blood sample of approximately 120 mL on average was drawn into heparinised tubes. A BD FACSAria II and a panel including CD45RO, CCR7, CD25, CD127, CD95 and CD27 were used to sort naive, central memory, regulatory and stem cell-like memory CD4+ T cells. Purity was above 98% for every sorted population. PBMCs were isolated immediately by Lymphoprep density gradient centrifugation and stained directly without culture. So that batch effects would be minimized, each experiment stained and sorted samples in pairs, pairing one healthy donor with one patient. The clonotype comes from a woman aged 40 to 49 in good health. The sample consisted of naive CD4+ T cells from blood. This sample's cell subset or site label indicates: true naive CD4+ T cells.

CDR3 protein: CASSLGSGGARETQYF. The nucleotide sequence is TGTGCCAGCAGCTTAGGTAGCGGGGGGGCCCGCGAGACCCAGTACTTC. Here the chain combines TRBV7-6 and TRBJ2-5, with TRBD2 matching 11 junction bases. Trimming removed 1 base from V and 5 bases from J; the gene matches leave 6 bases unexplained. The cysteine opens and the phenylalanine closes a CDR3 of 16 amino acids. The only DNA kept is the CDR3, 48 bases in frame from the first base. According to the germline V gene, CDR1 reads SGHVS and CDR2 reads FNYEAQ.